Listed below are T cell receptor beta chains from one sample, sequenced in a study of lymphopenia after photon versus proton radiotherapy. Libraries were prepared by immunoSEQ multiplex PCR; TCRdb keeps only in-frame clonotypes and omits some of them. In the table there are 25,000 to 30,000 clones, approximately 86% of which are singletons. The starting material was peripheral blood, obtained from a patient treated with photon-based radiotherapy. The source of these receptors is a man in his fifties or sixties with gastric cancer. The CDR3 runs from the conserved cysteine through the conserved F or W. The D gene is left open where the match is weak. Size values are once, few and many counts, or a class for expanded clones, and some rows have none.

>-|TRBJ2-3|TRBV6-5|TRBD2
CASSRTSATTDTQYF
TGTGCCAGCAGCCGTACTAGCGCAACCACAGATACGCAGTATTTT
>few|TRBJ2-2|TRBV9|TRBD1
CASSISTGGNVAGELFF
TGTGCCAGCAGCATTTCGACAGGGGGCAATGTGGCCGGGGAGCTGTTTTTT
>-|TRBJ2-1|TRBV11-2|TRBD1
CASSEAVRGLGEQFF
TGTGCCAGCAGCGAAGCGGTCAGGGGGCTAGGTGAGCAGTTCTTC
>-|TRBJ1-5|TRBV6-1|-
CASSETGRVNQPQHF
TGTGCCAGCAGTGAAACGGGAAGGGTAAATCAGCCCCAGCATTTT
>-|TRBJ1-4|TRBV7-2|-
CASSSNRATNEKLFF
TGTGCCAGCAGCTCCAACAGGGCAACTAATGAAAAACTGTTTTTT
>-|TRBJ1-3|TRBV5-6|TRBD1
CASSLYRGRTIYF
TGTGCCAGCAGCTTATATAGGGGGCGCACCATATATTTT
>-|TRBJ2-3|TRBV2|-
CASSQGRGGTDTQYF
TGTGCCAGCAGTCAAGGGAGAGGGGGGACAGATACGCAGTATTTT
>-|TRBJ2-3|TRBV19|-
CASSIDPSFGTDTQYF
TGTGCCAGTAGTATAGACCCCTCCTTCGGCACAGATACGCAGTATTTT
>-|TRBJ1-5|TRBV5-1|-
CASRPVPGGGQPQHF
TGCGCCAGCAGACCGGTGCCGGGGGGCGGTCAGCCCCAGCATTTT
>once|TRBJ1-2|TRBV29-1|TRBD1
CSVEKGAFGYTF
TGCAGCGTTGAGAAGGGGGCTTTTGGCTACACCTTC
>-|TRBJ2-7|TRBV5-1|-
CASKDRTYEQYF
TGCGCCAGCAAAGACAGAACCTACGAGCAGTACTTC
>-|TRBJ2-3|TRBV6-4|-
CASSDSLATDTQYF
TGTGCCAGCAGTGACTCTCTCGCCACAGATACGCAGTATTTT
>-|TRBJ2-7|TRBV5-1|TRBD2
CASSLGPRGGGEQYF
TGCGCCAGCAGCTTGGGCCCCCGGGGGGGCGGAGAGCAGTACTTC
>-|TRBJ1-2|TRBV4-1|TRBD1
CASSFWTGEGYTF
TGCGCCAGCAGCTTTTGGACAGGGGAAGGCTACACCTTC
>-|TRBJ1-2|TRBV5-1|-
CASSLEGRADYGYTF
TGCGCCAGCAGCTTGGAGGGCAGGGCGGACTATGGCTACACCTTC
>-|TRBJ2-1|TRBV7-8|-
CASSSSGLKRDEQFF
TGTGCCAGCAGCTCCTCCGGGCTAAAAAGAGATGAGCAGTTCTTC
>-|TRBJ2-7|TRBV6-5|TRBD1
CASSYHGQGAGEQYF
TGTGCCAGCAGTTACCACGGACAGGGGGCGGGGGAGCAGTACTTC
>-|TRBJ2-1|TRBV5-4|TRBD1
CASRTGGSYNEQFF
TGTGCCAGCAGGACAGGGGGCTCCTACAATGAGCAGTTCTTC
>few|TRBJ2-5|TRBV9|TRBD2
CASSVGLAGEETQYF
TGTGCCAGCAGCGTAGGGCTAGCGGGGGAGGAGACCCAGTACTTC
>-|TRBJ2-7|TRBV29-1|-
CSVETSRPPGYEQYF
TGCAGCGTTGAAACAAGTCGTCCTCCGGGCTACGAGCAGTACTTC
>-|TRBJ1-2|TRBV9|-
CASSSNGGGYGYTF
TGTGCCAGCAGCTCTAATGGGGGCGGCTATGGCTACACCTTC
>few|TRBJ2-3|TRBV6-4|TRBD2
CASSETSGGADTQYF
TGTGCCAGCAGTGAGACTAGCGGGGGGGCAGATACGCAGTATTTT
>-|TRBJ2-5|TRBV5-1|-
CASRLPGRQETQYF
TGCGCCAGCAGGCTTCCGGGGAGGCAAGAGACCCAGTACTTC
>-|TRBJ1-2|TRBV5-1|TRBD1
CASSPAGTGFGNYGYTF
TGCGCCAGCAGCCCAGCCGGGACAGGGTTCGGGAACTATGGCTACACCTTC
>-|TRBJ1-2|TRBV19|-
CASRGKSYGYTF
TGTGCCAGTAGAGGAAAATCCTATGGCTACACCTTC
>-|TRBJ1-5|TRBV28|-
CASSLSPSNQPQHF
TGTGCCAGCAGTTTATCCCCAAGCAATCAGCCCCAGCATTTT
>-|TRBJ1-2|TRBV15|-
CATSRDTGKNGYTF
TGTGCCACCAGCAGAGATACAGGGAAGAATGGCTACACCTTC
>-|TRBJ2-7|TRBV14|-
CASSQDEVSYEQYF
TGTGCCAGCAGCCAAGACGAAGTCAGCTACGAGCAGTACTTC
>-|TRBJ2-5|TRBV7-2|-
CASSLYPGRGETQYF
TGTGCCAGCAGCTTATATCCGGGGCGCGGGGAGACCCAGTACTTC
>-|TRBJ1-1|TRBV6-1|-
CASTLGGFGTEAFF
TGTGCCAGCACGCTGGGGGGGTTTGGGACTGAAGCTTTCTTT
>-|TRBJ2-5|TRBV19|-
CASSIGAGWEETQYF
TGTGCCAGTAGTATAGGGGCAGGGTGGGAAGAGACCCAGTACTTC
>-|TRBJ2-7|TRBV30|TRBD1
CAWSEGRGRNEQYF
TGTGCCTGGAGTGAGGGCAGGGGGCGGAACGAGCAGTACTTC
>-|TRBJ1-2|TRBV6-1|TRBD1
CASSEADRVFDGYTF
TGTGCCAGCAGTGAAGCGGACAGGGTTTTTGATGGCTACACCTTC
>-|TRBJ2-3|TRBV2|TRBD2
CASSPGLARDTDTQYF
TGTGCCAGCAGTCCCGGACTAGCCCGCGACACAGATACGCAGTATTTT
>-|TRBJ2-2|TRBV11-3|-
CASSLESGGELFF
TGTGCCAGCAGCTTAGAGTCAGGCGGGGAGCTGTTTTTT
>-|TRBJ1-1|TRBV6-5|-
CASSLREFTEAFF
TGTGCCAGCAGTTTGAGGGAGTTCACTGAAGCTTTCTTT
>-|TRBJ2-3|TRBV19|TRBD2
CATQRGGTGTDTQYF
TGTGCCACGCAGCGGGGGGGCACGGGCACAGATACGCAGTATTTT